The present T cell receptor beta chain was sequenced within a study of OX40 agonist ivuxolimab in advanced cancers. About the investigation overall: Ivuxolimab was an agonistic, fully human IgG2 monoclonal antibody directed against OX40 (CD134), a costimulatory receptor. Intravenous ivuxolimab was administered to patients every 2 weeks at six dose levels: 0.01, 0.1, 0.3, 1.5, 3 and 10 mg/kg. Of the 50 or so patients in dose escalation, about 20 had hepatocellular carcinoma, some 15 had melanoma, 9 had renal cell carcinoma and 9 had head and neck cancer. In the dose-escalation cohort, more than 75% of patients were male, and the mean age was approximately 55 years, with a range of about 23 to 90. Prior anti-PD-1, anti-PD-L1 or anti-CTLA-4 therapy was permitted, and about two fifths of dose-escalation patients had received checkpoint inhibitors. Partial responses occurred in three dose-escalation patients: two with cutaneous melanoma and one with hepatocellular carcinoma. Peripheral TCRbeta sequencing was intended to test whether TCR sequence diversity was altered and clonal T-cell expansion was caused by ivuxolimab. The paper covers the monotherapy dose-escalation part of the phase I ivuxolimab trial, which included N ≈ 52 patients. General conclusions and limits of the study: Which antigens the clonally expanded peripheral T cells were specific for was not determined. In partial responders in the 0.1-3.0 mg/kg groups, normalized peripheral clonal expansion was found to be among the lowest, especially among CD8+ T cells. Low levels of normalized T-cell clonal expansion were also seen in some patients who did not respond. At doses from 0.1 to 3.0 mg/kg, clonal expansion was seen in both CD4+ and CD8+ blood T cells between baseline and week 6. After ivuxolimab, more expanded clones were found on average in CD8+ T cells than in CD4+ T cells.

Genomic DNA was isolated from the sorted cells so that the TCRbeta CDR3 region could be sequenced. The immunoSEQ Assay was used for sequencing of TCRbeta CDR3 regions. TCRdb took this table from immuneACCESS and kept in-frame rearrangements with V and J called. Such tables lack part of the clones; where checked against another copy, unresolved V genes explain under half of the gap, and the rest is unexplained. This sample is represented by roughly 62,000 clones; around 88% of them were singletons. Of the sample, about 2.6% is held by the ten largest clones. Patients with autoimmune disease history or receiving systemic immunosuppression were excluded from the trial. Peripheral blood for TCR sequencing was collected from all dose cohorts at baseline, on cycle 4 day 1, and on cycle 7 day 1. The samples were drawn from a first-in-human, open-label, multicenter phase I dose-escalation trial of ivuxolimab. Adults with locally advanced or metastatic melanoma, renal cell, hepatocellular, or head and neck squamous cell carcinoma were enrolled in the trial. Before TCR sequencing, CD4+ T cells and CD8+ T cells were sorted from peripheral blood as separate populations.

Details on this clone: Its antigen is currently not known. Base quality data are lacking; no much larger clone is found one base away.

The source material was CD4+ or CD8+ T cells sorted from blood, sampled in a trial of the OX40 agonist ivuxolimab. The clonotype comes from an adult with an advanced solid tumor such as melanoma, head and neck, liver or kidney cancer.

CDR3 protein: CASSWGRGGATYEQYF. The nucleotide sequence is given as TGTGCCAGCAGCTGGGGGAGGGGCGGGGCGACCTACGAGCAGTACTTC. The rearrangement joined TRBV5-4 to TRBJ2-7; 7 junctional bases match TRBD2. The CDR3 sequence holds 16 residues, the cysteine and phenylalanine included. CDR3 DNA only is kept here, 48 bases in frame from base 1. V and J are trimmed by 3 bases and 2 bases, and the gene matches miss 11 bases of the junction. CDR1 is given as SGHNT and CDR2 as YYREEE, both from the germline V gene (reference sequence).